The TCR beta chain under discussion was sequenced for a study of blood T cell repertoires in COVID-19. Study context: Acute and convalescent COVID-19 specimens originated in the United States, Italy and Spain. T cells, B-cell-depleted T cells, or PBMCs supplied cDNA or gDNA.

Trimming took 1 base from V and 5 from J; bases not matched to a gene: 4. This CDR3 has 14 amino acids. CDR1 LGHNT and CDR2 FRNRAP come from the germline V gene. As originally analysed: Estimates of nucleated cell counts were drawn from the amplification of reference gene primers. The method was immunoSEQ multiplex PCR; TCRdb's version includes in-frame clones alone and lacks a portion of them. That table is the source of V, J and clone size, and D and trimming were worked out from the DNA. The sample yields around 8,000 clones, over 70% seen once. This clone was picked up a small number of times. The clonotype was recovered from a human donor in a cohort sampled during active COVID-19. Sample: peripheral blood. The rearrangement uses TRBV12-5 and TRBJ2-7; TRBD2 matches at 8 bases. The CDR3 loop reads CASGLGTSTDEQYF. The CDR3 bases are TGTGCTAGTGGTTTGGGGACTAGCACTGACGAGCAGTACTTC.